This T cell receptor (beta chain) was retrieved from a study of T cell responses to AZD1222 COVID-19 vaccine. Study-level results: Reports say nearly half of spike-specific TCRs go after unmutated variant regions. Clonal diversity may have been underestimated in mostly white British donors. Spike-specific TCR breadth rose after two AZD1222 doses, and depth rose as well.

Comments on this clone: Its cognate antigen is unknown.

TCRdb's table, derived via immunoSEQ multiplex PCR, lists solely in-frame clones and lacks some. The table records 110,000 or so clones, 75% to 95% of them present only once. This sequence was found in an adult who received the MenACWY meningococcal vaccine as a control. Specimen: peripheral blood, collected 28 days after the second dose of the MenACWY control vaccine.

The CDR3 sequence: CASSLESNSPLHF. The CDR3 DNA sequence: TGTGCCAGCAGCTTGGAAAGTAATTCACCCCTCCACTTT. The chain is built from TRBV5-8 and TRBJ1-6, with D hard to call. The CDR3 is 13 amino acids. Germline V CDR1 and CDR2: SGHTS, YDEGEE. V was clipped by 0 bases and J by 6 bases, with 4 bases between them.